This section outlines one TCR beta chain sequence together with its context. The investigators amplified TCR beta CDR3 regions from RNA transcripts. TCR CDR3 regions were first amplified by RT-PCR with HTBI primers. Via MiXCR, TCRdb re-called the multiplex PCR reads, giving one row per CDR3 protein. In the table there are more than 450,000 distinct CDR3 sequences, roughly 15% of which are singletons. This sample stems from a study of T cells in Graves' hyperthyroidism and ophthalmopathy. With 3 bases clipped from V and 0 bases from J, the junction kept 9 bases outside the gene matches. CDR1 is SGDLS and CDR2 is YYNGEE in the germline V gene. This CDR3 is built from 18 residues.

Sequencing input: blood. The rearrangement links TRBV9 to TRBJ2-6, with TRBD1 matching 7 bases. This receptor was taken from a woman in her forties with Graves' hyperthyroidism. CDR3 sequence reads: CASSGNPGQISGANVLTF. CDR3 sequence (DNA): TGTGCCAGCAGCGGTAATCCGGGACAGATCTCTGGGGCCAACGTCCTGACTTTC.